This passage covers 10 T cell receptor beta chains from one sample sequenced in a study of blood T cell repertoires in COVID-19. The table came from immunoSEQ multiplex PCR; TCRdb's copy has only in-frame clones and leaves some out. The sample gives about 150,000 clones, roughly 83% of which show up once; around 32% is in the top ten. The sequenced sample was peripheral blood. Receptor source: a woman aged 55 to 70 with acute or convalescent COVID-19.

The genes are TRBV11-2 and TRBJ2-3; 9 bases line up with TRBD2. From germline, CDR1 is SGHAT and CDR2 FQNNGV. J gave up 0 bases and V 1 base, and 5 bases lay outside the gene matches. The length of the CDR3 is 17 residues. The CDR3: CASSLGLAGVSTDTQYF. CDR3 DNA sequence: TGTGCCAGCAGCTTAGGCTTAGCGGGGGTGAGCACAGATACGCAGTATTTT.

The chain uses TRBV10-1 and TRBJ1-4, with TRBD1 as a possible D gene (6 bases). The CDR3 length is 15 residues. Trimming removed 6 bases from V and 0 bases from J, with 11 bases in between. The germline CDR1 and CDR2 sequences are WNHNN and SYGVQD (reference sequence). The CDR3 bases are TGCGCCAGCAGCCGGGACACGACAACTAATGAAAAACTGTTTTTT. Encoded protein: CASSRDTTTNEKLFF.

The V gene is TRBV10-3, the J gene TRBJ1-1, with TRBD1 as a possible D gene (5 bases). V lost 5 bases and J lost 1, with 14 bases in between. CDR1 is ENHRY and CDR2 is SYGVKD in the germline V gene. The CDR3 spans 15 residues. The CDR3: CAISSAGLKNTEAFF. CDR3 bases: TGTGCCATCAGTTCCGCGGGGCTTAAGAACACTGAAGCTTTCTTT.

Note on this clone: Other DNA sequences from this sample encode an identical CDR3 as well. The CDR3 DNA reads TGTGCCAGTAGTATATATGAGACCCAGTACTTC. The encoded protein is CASSIYETQYF. The V call is TRBV19, the J call TRBJ2-5; D unresolved. V lost 2 bases, J lost 5 bases, and 3 bases lay in between. The CDR3 runs to 11 residues. Germline V gene data show CDR1 as LNHDA and CDR2 as SQIVND (reference sequence).

The chain couples TRBV30 to TRBJ2-5; no firm D call. Between the trimmed V and J ends, which lost 0 bases and 0 bases, there was a span of 5 bases. In germline, CDR1 is GTSNPN, CDR2 SVGIG (reference sequence). The CDR3 is 13 amino acids. CDR3: CAWSVQHQETQYF. The CDR3, as DNA: TGTGCCTGGAGTGTACAGCACCAAGAGACCCAGTACTTC.

This clone was seen only once. V gene TRBV27 combines with J gene TRBJ1-3; a weak D match, TRBD1 (5 bases). Trimming removed 6 bases at V and 4 bases at J, with 13 bases between. The CDR3 runs 14 residues. The germline gives CDR1 MNHEY, CDR2 SMNVEV (reference sequence). CDR3 sequence: CASSGGTYGNTIYF. Written as DNA, the CDR3 is TGTGCCAGCAGCGGAGGGACTTACGGAAACACCATATATTTT.

V is TRBV6-5 and J is TRBJ1-2; 9 nucleotides match TRBD1. Per germline, CDR1 MNHEY and CDR2 SVGAGI. The V and J ends lost 8 bases and 7 bases, in that order; junction bases with no gene match: 8. The CDR3 is made up of 13 amino acids. The CDR3 spells CASAGQGKSGYTF. CDR3 nucleotides: TGTGCCAGCGCTGGACAGGGGAAAAGTGGCTACACCTTC.

The chain is built from TRBV4-2 and TRBJ2-7, with 10 bases identical to TRBD1. The CDR3 has 18 residues. Germline-derived CDR1 and CDR2 are LGHNA and YNFKEQ. V shed 2 bases, J shed 0 bases, and the junction held 10 bases outside the gene matches. The CDR3 DNA sequence: TGTGCCAGCAGCCAACTTACCCTGGACAGGGGGAGCTCCTACGAGCAGTACTTC. Amino acids: CASSQLTLDRGSSYEQYF.

The V and J genes are TRBV7-6 and TRBJ1-1, with TRBD1 matching 8 bases. The ends lost 4 bases at V and 1 base at J; junction bases unmatched: 5. Germline V CDR1 and CDR2: SGHVS, FNYEAQ. The CDR3 runs to 15 residues. CDR3 nucleotides: TGTGCCAGCAGCTACGGGACAGGCGAGAACACTGAAGCTTTCTTT. It encodes CASSYGTGENTEAFF.

This rearrangement joins TRBV16 to TRBJ2-3, with D possibly matching TRBD2 (6 bases). The CDR3 has 15 residues. The V gene's germline CDR1 is KGHSY and CDR2 FQNENV. V lost 1 base to trimming and J lost 2 bases, with 10 bases between them. This CDR3 is CASSQYGGFTDTQYF. The CDR3 DNA is TGTGCCAGCAGCCAATACGGGGGATTCACAGATACGCAGTATTTT.